Listed below are T cell receptor beta chains from one sample, sequenced in a study of blood T cell repertoires in COVID-19. Libraries were prepared by immunoSEQ multiplex PCR; TCRdb keeps only in-frame clonotypes and omits some of them. This table holds fewer than 250,000 clones, 87% found once. Material: PBMCs or T cells enriched from blood (not recorded which). These receptors were taken from a woman aged 25-40 years with acute COVID-19. CDR3s include the opening cysteine and the closing phenylalanine or tryptophan. Only part of the rows carry a size: once, few, many, or a class if the clone is expanded.

v_gene: TRBV10-3
abundance: NA
j_gene: TRBJ1-2
CDR3aa: CAISESGGSVNYGYTF

v_gene: TRBV27
abundance: NA
j_gene: TRBJ1-5
CDR3aa: CASSLRQGYGYSNQPQHF

v_gene: TRBV4-2
abundance: once
j_gene: TRBJ1-2
CDR3aa: CASSQGTGGRDGYTF

v_gene: TRBV7-9
abundance: NA
j_gene: TRBJ1-2
CDR3aa: CASSSTIGGQILYGYTF

v_gene: TRBV11-2
abundance: NA
j_gene: TRBJ1-6
CDR3aa: CASSPDRGSSPLHF

v_gene: TRBV7-2
abundance: NA
j_gene: TRBJ1-6
CDR3aa: CASSLATGGSYNSPLHF

v_gene: TRBV15
abundance: once
j_gene: TRBJ1-1
CDR3aa: CATSRDSLGRGTEAFF

v_gene: TRBV5-1
abundance: few
j_gene: TRBJ2-7
CDR3aa: CASSLDRGDEQYF

v_gene: TRBV5-6
abundance: once
j_gene: TRBJ1-5
CDR3aa: CASSLWDRGLTSSNQPQHF

v_gene: TRBV24-1
abundance: NA
j_gene: TRBJ2-7
CDR3aa: CATSDSSGYEQYF

v_gene: TRBV2
abundance: NA
j_gene: TRBJ2-3
CDR3aa: CASKGLLPTDTQYF

v_gene: TRBV5-1
abundance: NA
j_gene: TRBJ1-1
CDR3aa: CASSIGTGVTEAFF

v_gene: TRBV5-1
abundance: NA
j_gene: TRBJ2-6
CDR3aa: CASSLSFGANVLTF

v_gene: TRBV11-2
abundance: NA
j_gene: TRBJ1-5
CDR3aa: CASSLTGLNQPQHF

v_gene: TRBV4-2
abundance: NA
j_gene: TRBJ1-2
CDR3aa: CASSQGAEGYYGYTF

v_gene: TRBV15
abundance: NA
j_gene: TRBJ1-2
CDR3aa: CATSRANGGRDYGYTF

v_gene: TRBV24-1
abundance: NA
j_gene: TRBJ2-3
CDR3aa: CATSDFGADTQYF

v_gene: TRBV21-1
abundance: once
j_gene: TRBJ2-7
CDR3aa: CASSQSGTGDTYEQYF

v_gene: TRBV30
abundance: NA
j_gene: TRBJ2-5
CDR3aa: CAWSVGLAGQETQYF

v_gene: TRBV7-9
abundance: NA
j_gene: TRBJ1-2
CDR3aa: CASTRDTERPNYGYTF

v_gene: TRBV10-3
abundance: NA
j_gene: TRBJ1-5
CDR3aa: CATRGGVSNQPQHF

v_gene: TRBV19
abundance: NA
j_gene: TRBJ2-1
CDR3aa: CASSTPGLAGGPNYNEQFF

v_gene: TRBV10-2
abundance: once
j_gene: TRBJ1-1
CDR3aa: CASSPDRVNTEAFF

v_gene: TRBV19
abundance: few
j_gene: TRBJ2-6
CDR3aa: CASSSFVAVLSGANVLTF

v_gene: TRBV6-1
abundance: NA
j_gene: TRBJ2-7
CDR3aa: CASSERAGGSYEQYF